Sequencing of this T cell receptor (beta chain) was carried out in a study of beta chain features in type 1 diabetes. General observations from the study: Researchers caution that PCR might favor shorter templates, equally among patients and controls. Within each of all four CD4+ subsets, Type 1 diabetes patients had TCRB CDR3s that were moderately but significantly shorter.

What was sequenced were expressed TCRB transcripts, since all of the isolated RNA had been reverse transcribed. TCRdb's copy holds only in-frame clones and misses some; the assay was immunoSEQ multiplex PCR. The table lists some 290,000 clones, approximately 14% of them singletons, with 0.017% in the top ten. Germline V lookup: CDR1 LGHNA, CDR2 YSLEER. The CDR3 sequence is 13 residues long. V was pared by 0 bases and J by 9 bases, with 12 bases between. This clone was observed a few times. The antigen is undetermined. The rearrangement uses TRBV4-3 and TRBJ2-7, with a possible D match to TRBD1 (5 bases). What was sequenced was naive CD4+ T cells from blood. The TCR comes from a man aged 25-45 years with type 1 diabetes. CDR3 sequence (DNA): TGCGCCAGCAGCCAAGATCAGGGATCGATGCAGTACTTC. Residues: CASSQDQGSMQYF.